The 16 T cell receptor beta chains listed next were all sequenced from one sample in a study of blood T cell repertoires in COVID-19. TCRdb keeps only in-frame clones here, not all; method: immunoSEQ multiplex PCR. The sample includes approximately 97,000 clones, roughly 87% seen only once; the top ten take 4% to 5.5%. The sequenced sample consisted of peripheral blood. These receptors were taken from a woman in her 50s with COVID-19, enrolled during active disease.

The chain combines TRBV18 with TRBJ1-2; possibly TRBD1 for D (5 bases). V was cut by 3 bases and J by 6 bases, with 14 bases left in between. Germline loops: CDR1 KGHSH, CDR2 LQKENI. The CDR3 consists of 14 residues. The CDR3 reads CASSPQAGMNGYTF. The CDR3 region has the DNA TGTGCCAGCTCACCCCAAGCAGGGATGAATGGCTACACCTTC.

In its sample, this clone was seen once. V usage is TRBV7-3 and J usage is TRBJ2-5; D is possibly TRBD2 (5 bases). Germline V gives CDR1 SGHTA, CDR2 FQGTGA. Trimming left V 5 bases short and J 9 bases short, with 16 bases between. The CDR3 is 13 amino acids. The CDR3 coding sequence is TGTGCCAGCAGCCCAAGCGGTGTCGGGTCCCAGTACTTC. Its translation: CASSPSGVGSQYF.

The J gene is TRBJ2-7, the V gene TRBV6-5, with TRBD2 matching over 13 bases. The germline V gene has CDR1 MNHEY and CDR2 SVGAGI. CDR3 size: 15 residues. Trimming took 5 bases from V and 4 from J; bases not matched to a gene: 5. The CDR3 DNA sequence: TGTGCCAGCAGTACTACGGGACTAGCGGGATACGAGCAGTACTTC. This translates into CASSTTGLAGYEQYF.

This chain links TRBV18 with TRBJ1-3; tentatively, D is TRBD1 (6 bases). Germline values: CDR1 KGHSH, CDR2 LQKENI. V was pared by 6 bases and J by 3 bases, with 15 bases between. The CDR3 runs to 15 residues. The CDR3 is CASSQLGAVGNTIYF. As DNA, the CDR3 is TGTGCCAGCTCTCAGCTGGGGGCAGTTGGAAACACCATATATTTT.

This clone is a singleton in its sample. The chain recombines TRBV6-5 with TRBJ2-7; TRBD2 aligns across 11 bases. The germline CDR1 and CDR2 sequences are MNHEY and SVGAGI. This CDR3 region has 14 residues. After removal of 8 bases from V and 10 bases from J, the junction contained 13 bases not matched to a gene. The CDR3 protein is CASRPWLAGGQQYF. The CDR3 DNA reads as TGTGCCAGCCGACCTTGGCTAGCGGGGGGCCAACAGTACTTC.

This clone was seen more than once but under ten times. CDR3 coding DNA: TGTGCTTTCGTGAGGGACAGGGGGGGGAACTATGGCTACACCTTC. Amino acid sequence: CAFVRDRGGNYGYTF. J is TRBJ1-2 and V is TRBV12-5; 11 positions agree with TRBD1. The CDR3 is 15 amino acids. The V gene end was trimmed by 11 bases and the J gene end by 2 bases; junction bases not matched to a gene: 10. The germline V gene has CDR1 LGHNT and CDR2 FRNRAP.

V is TRBV6-6 and J is TRBJ1-2; D ambiguous. Per the germline V gene, CDR1 is MNHNY and CDR2 is SVGAGI (reference sequence). This CDR3 comprises 13 residues. V shed 7 bases and J shed 6 bases, with 15 bases lying between them. CDR3 nucleotide sequence: TGTGCCAGCACCCCGACGGTGGCGGATGGCTACACCTTC. Translating it yields CASTPTVADGYTF.

V and J are TRBV27 and TRBJ1-2; D possibly corresponds to TRBD1 (6 bases). V was cut by 3 bases and J by 5 bases, with 10 bases left in between. This CDR3 has 13 amino acids. The germline CDR1 and CDR2 sequences are MNHEY and SMNVEV (reference sequence). The DNA of the CDR3 is TGTGCCAGCAGTTTGAAACAGGGTTATGGCTACACCTTC. Amino acid sequence: CASSLKQGYGYTF.

This chain joins TRBV19 and TRBJ2-3; TRBD1 matches at 10 bases. The V and J ends lost 5 bases and 4 bases, in that order; junction bases with no gene match: 9. This CDR3 spans 16 amino acids. Germline V gene sequence: CDR1 LNHDA, CDR2 SQIVND (reference sequence). In nucleotides, the CDR3 is TGTGCCAGTAGTCCTGGGGACAGGGGTTTCGCAGATACGCAGTATTTT. Its protein product is CASSPGDRGFADTQYF.

This clone was counted between two and nine times. The chain is built from TRBV11-2 and TRBJ1-2; D ambiguous. CDR3 length equals 13 residues. V gave up 2 bases and J gave up 7 bases, with 11 bases separating them. The V gene's germline CDR1 is SGHAT and CDR2 FQNNGV. The CDR3 sequence is CASSLPRLGGYTF. In nucleotides, the CDR3 is TGTGCCAGCAGCTTACCCAGGCTGGGTGGCTACACCTTC. Using reference TRBV11-2 and TRBJ1-2 for the parts outside the CDR3, the full variable domain is EAGVAQSPRYKIIEKRQSVAFWCNPISGHATLYWYQQILGQGPKLLIQFQNNGVVDDSQLPKDRFSAERLKGVDSTLKIQPAKLEDSAVYLCASSLPRLGGYTFGSGTRLTVV.

The chain has TRBV7-9 and TRBJ1-2; 9 bases align to TRBD1. The CDR3 spans 15 residues. Germline lookup yields CDR1 SEHNR and CDR2 FQNEAQ (reference sequence). The junction had 5 bases not matched to a gene; V was cut back by 3 bases and J by 3 bases. CDR3 loop: CASSLTGGGYYGYTF. For the CDR3, the DNA is TGTGCCAGCAGCTTGACAGGGGGAGGATACTATGGCTACACCTTC.

The J gene is TRBJ1-2, the V gene TRBV6-5; TRBD1 matches at 11 bases. The germline gives CDR1 MNHEY, CDR2 SVGAGI. With 4 bases clipped from V and 6 bases from J, the junction kept 10 bases outside the gene matches. This CDR3 region has 16 residues. The CDR3 spells CASSFRTGGNSNGYTF. The CDR3 nucleotides read TGTGCCAGCAGTTTCCGGACAGGGGGCAATTCGAATGGCTACACCTTC.

J is TRBJ2-7 and V is TRBV11-2; 8 nucleotides line up with TRBD2. V trimming: 0 bases; J trimming: 2 bases; junction bases outside the gene matches: 9. From germline, CDR1 is SGHAT and CDR2 FQNNGV. This CDR3 spans 17 amino acids. In DNA, the CDR3 is TGTGCCAGCAGCTTAGATCGAATCGGGAGGGGGGCCTACGAGCAGTACTTC. It translates to CASSLDRIGRGAYEQYF.

This chain joins TRBV29-1 and TRBJ1-1; 8 bases are a match to TRBD1. CDR3 length: 14 residues. Germline CDR1 is SQVTM and CDR2 is ANQGSEA. V lost 3 bases, J lost 5 bases, and 8 bases stayed unmatched. CDR3 bases: TGCAGCGTTGAGAATGAGACAGGGGATACTGAAGCTTTCTTT. Translated: CSVENETGDTEAFF.

CDR3 sequence reads: CASSDRDTTSYGYTF. The CDR3 nucleotides are TGTGCCAGCTCGGACAGGGACACCACTAGCTATGGCTACACCTTC. The V and J genes are TRBV18 and TRBJ1-2, with TRBD1 matching over 8 bases. The J segment lost 4 bases and the V segment lost 6 bases, leaving 10 bases of the junction unmatched. Per germline, CDR1 KGHSH and CDR2 LQKENI. CDR3 length: 15 amino acids.

As regards this clone: Other nucleotide sequences in the sample specify the same CDR3. V is TRBV6-5 and J is TRBJ1-2, with 9 positions matching TRBD1. V shed 0 bases and J 2 bases; nucleotides not matched to a gene: 1. From germline, CDR1 is MNHEY and CDR2 SVGAGI. The CDR3 spans 15 residues. CDR3: CASSYSGQGNYGYTF. The CDR3 region has the DNA TGTGCCAGCAGTTACTCAGGACAGGGGAACTATGGCTACACCTTC.